This T cell receptor beta chain was recorded in a study of blood T cell repertoires in COVID-19. In the study overall: Both acute and convalescent COVID-19 samples were obtained from the United States, Italy and Spain. PBMCs, B-cell-depleted T cells, or T cells were the source of the cDNA or gDNA that made up the material.

The CDR3 has 14 amino acids. Germline V gene sequence: CDR1 SGHRS, CDR2 YFSETQ. V lost 1 base to trimming and J lost 1 base, with 8 bases between them. In the original processing: Estimation of nucleated cell counts was performed using reference gene primer amplification. Only in-frame clones appear in the TCRdb table, and some are missing; sequencing was by immunoSEQ multiplex PCR. V and J calls and clone size are as listed in that table; D and trimming were resolved from the DNA. The sample holds 100,000 to 150,000 clones, approximately 85% seen once. The sample was peripheral blood. The TCR comes from a woman aged 80 or over with COVID-19, enrolled during active disease. The chain has TRBV5-1 and TRBJ1-1, with D maybe TRBD1 (5 bases). The CDR3 coding sequence is TGCGCCAGCAGCTTGTCCGGACAGAACACTGAAGCTTTCTTT. Its translation: CASSLSGQNTEAFF.